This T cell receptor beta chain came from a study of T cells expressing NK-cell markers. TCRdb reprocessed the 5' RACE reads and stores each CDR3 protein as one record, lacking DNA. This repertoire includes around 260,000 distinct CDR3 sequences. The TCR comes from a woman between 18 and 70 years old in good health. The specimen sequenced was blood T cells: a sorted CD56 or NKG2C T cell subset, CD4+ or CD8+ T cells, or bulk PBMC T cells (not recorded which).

This CDR3 is CASSPGGTTTYEQYF. The chain recombines TRBV12-3 or TRBV12-4 with TRBJ2-7; TCRdb lists TRBD2, though no DNA is available to test this call. This CDR3 spans 15 amino acids.